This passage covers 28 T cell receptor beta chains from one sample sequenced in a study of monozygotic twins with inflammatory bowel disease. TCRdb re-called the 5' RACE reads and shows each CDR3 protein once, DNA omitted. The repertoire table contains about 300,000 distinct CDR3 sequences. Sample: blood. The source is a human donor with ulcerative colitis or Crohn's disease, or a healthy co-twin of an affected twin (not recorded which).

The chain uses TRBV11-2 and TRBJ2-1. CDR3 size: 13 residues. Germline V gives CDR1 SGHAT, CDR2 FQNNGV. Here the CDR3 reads CASRTTSMNEQFF.

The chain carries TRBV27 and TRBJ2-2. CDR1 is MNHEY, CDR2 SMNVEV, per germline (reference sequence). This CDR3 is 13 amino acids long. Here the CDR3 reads CASTFGNTGELFF.

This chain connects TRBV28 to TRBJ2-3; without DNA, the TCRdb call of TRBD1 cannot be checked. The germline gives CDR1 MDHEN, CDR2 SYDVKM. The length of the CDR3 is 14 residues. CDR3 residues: CASSPPGRSDTQYF.

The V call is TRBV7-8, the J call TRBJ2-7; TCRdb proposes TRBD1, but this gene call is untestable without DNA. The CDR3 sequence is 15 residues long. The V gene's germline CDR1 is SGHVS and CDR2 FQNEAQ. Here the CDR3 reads CASSFMGGLLNEQYF.

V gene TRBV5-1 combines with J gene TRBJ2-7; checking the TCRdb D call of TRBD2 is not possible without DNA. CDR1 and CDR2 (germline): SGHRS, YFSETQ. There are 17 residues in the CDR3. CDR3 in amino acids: CASSFSRTSGSGNEQYF.

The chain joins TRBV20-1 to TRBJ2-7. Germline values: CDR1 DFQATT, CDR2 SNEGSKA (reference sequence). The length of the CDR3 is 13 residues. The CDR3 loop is CSARGRKAYEQYF.

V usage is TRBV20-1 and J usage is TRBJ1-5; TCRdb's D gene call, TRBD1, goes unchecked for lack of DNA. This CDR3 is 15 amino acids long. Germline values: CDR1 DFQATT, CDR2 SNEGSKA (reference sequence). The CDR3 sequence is CSASPGGRGSQPQHF.

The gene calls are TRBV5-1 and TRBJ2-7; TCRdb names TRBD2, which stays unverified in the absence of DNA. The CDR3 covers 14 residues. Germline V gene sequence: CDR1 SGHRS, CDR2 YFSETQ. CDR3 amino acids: CASSLDGPPYEQYF.

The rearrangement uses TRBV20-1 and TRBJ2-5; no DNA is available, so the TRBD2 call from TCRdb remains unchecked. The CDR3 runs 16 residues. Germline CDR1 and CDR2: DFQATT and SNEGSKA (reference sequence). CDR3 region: CSARVFGGRWGETQYF.

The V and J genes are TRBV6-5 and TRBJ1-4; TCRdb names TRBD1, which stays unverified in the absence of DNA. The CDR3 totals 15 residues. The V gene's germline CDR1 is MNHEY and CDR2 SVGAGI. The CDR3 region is CASSYLGQGDEKLFF.

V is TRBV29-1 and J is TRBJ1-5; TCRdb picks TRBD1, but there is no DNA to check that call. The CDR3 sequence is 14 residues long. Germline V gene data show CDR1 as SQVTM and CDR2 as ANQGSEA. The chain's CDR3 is CRARIGGNNQPQHF.

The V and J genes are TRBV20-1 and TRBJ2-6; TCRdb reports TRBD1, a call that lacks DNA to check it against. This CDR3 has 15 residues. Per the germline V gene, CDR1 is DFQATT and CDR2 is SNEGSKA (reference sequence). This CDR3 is CSARRGGSGANVLTF.

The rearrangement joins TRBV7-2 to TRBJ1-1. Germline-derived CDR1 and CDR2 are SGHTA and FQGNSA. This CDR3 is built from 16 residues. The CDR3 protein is CASSYDIKSMNTEAFF. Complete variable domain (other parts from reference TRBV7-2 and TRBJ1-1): GAGVSQSPSNKVTEKGKDVELRCDPISGHTALYWYRQSLGQGLEFLIYFQGNSAPDKSGLPSDRFSAERTGGSVSTLTIQRTQQEDSAVYLCASSYDIKSMNTEAFFGQGTRLTVV.

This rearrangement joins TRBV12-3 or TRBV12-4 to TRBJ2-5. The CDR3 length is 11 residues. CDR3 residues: CASSTLQTQYF.

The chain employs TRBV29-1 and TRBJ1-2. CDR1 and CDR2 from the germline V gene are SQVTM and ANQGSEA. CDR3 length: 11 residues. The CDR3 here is CSVALSYGYTF.

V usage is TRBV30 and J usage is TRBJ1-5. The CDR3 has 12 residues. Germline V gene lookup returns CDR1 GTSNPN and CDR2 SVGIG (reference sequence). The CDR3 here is CAWNQMDQPQHF.

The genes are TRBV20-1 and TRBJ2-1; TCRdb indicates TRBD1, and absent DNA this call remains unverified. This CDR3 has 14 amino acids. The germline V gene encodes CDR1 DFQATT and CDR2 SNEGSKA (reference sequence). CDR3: CSATSGWGYNEQFF.

CDR3: CSVLAPTYNEQFF. The genes are TRBV29-1 and TRBJ2-1; TCRdb designates TRBD1, a call that cannot be tested without DNA. CDR3 length: 13 residues. Per germline, CDR1 SQVTM and CDR2 ANQGSEA.

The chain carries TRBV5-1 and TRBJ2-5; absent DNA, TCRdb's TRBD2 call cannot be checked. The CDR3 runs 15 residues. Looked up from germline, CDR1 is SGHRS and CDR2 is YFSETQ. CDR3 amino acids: CASSLGSGGTETQYF. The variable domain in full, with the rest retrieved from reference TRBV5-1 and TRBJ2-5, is KAGVTQTPRYLIKTRGQQVTLSCSPISGHRSVSWYQQTPGQGLQFLFEYFSETQRNKGNFPGRFSGRQFSNSRSEMNVSTLELGDSALYLCASSLGSGGTETQYFGPGTRLLVL.

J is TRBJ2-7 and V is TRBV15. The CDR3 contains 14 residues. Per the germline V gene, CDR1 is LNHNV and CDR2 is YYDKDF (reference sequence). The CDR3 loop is CATSRDAVSYEQYF.

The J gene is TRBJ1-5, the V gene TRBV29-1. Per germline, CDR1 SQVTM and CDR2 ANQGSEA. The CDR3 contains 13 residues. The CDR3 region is CSASDYSNQPQHF.

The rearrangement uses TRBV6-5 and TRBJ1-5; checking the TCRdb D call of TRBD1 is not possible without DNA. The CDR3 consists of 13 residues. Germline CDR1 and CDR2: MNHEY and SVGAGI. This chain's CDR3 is CASRKGASQPQHF.

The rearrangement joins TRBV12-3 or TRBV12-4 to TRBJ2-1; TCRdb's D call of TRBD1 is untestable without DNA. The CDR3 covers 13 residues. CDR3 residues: CASSGRGQNEQFF.

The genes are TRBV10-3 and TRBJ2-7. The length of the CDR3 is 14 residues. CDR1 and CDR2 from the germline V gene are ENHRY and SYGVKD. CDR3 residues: CAISESQGSYEQYF.

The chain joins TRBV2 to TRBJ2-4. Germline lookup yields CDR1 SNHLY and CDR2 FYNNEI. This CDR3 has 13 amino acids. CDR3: CASNVLAKNIQYF.

CDR3 sequence: CSAMSLARNTGELFF. The chain uses TRBV20-1 and TRBJ2-2. CDR3 length: 15 amino acids. The germline gives CDR1 DFQATT, CDR2 SNEGSKA (reference sequence).

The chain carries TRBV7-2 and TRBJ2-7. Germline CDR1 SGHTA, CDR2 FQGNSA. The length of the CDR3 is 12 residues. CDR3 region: CASSLARSEQYF.

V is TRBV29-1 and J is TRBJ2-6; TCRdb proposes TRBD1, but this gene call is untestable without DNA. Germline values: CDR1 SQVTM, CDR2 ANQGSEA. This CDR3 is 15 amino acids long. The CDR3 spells CSVGLGGVGANVLTF.